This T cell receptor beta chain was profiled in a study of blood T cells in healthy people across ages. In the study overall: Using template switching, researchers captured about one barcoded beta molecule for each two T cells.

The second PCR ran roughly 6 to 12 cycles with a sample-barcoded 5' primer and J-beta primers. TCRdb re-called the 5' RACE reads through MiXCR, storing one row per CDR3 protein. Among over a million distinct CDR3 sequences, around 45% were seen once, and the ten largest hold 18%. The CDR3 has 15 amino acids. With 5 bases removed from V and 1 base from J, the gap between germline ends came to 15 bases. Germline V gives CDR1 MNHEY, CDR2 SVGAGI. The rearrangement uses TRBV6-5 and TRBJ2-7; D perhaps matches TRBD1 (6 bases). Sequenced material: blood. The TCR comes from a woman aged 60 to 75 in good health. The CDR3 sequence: CASSPQGRRSYEQYF. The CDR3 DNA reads TGTGCCAGCAGTCCTCAGGGGCGGAGGTCCTACGAGCAGTACTTC.